The clone carrying this T cell receptor (beta chain) was counted a few times. Its specificity is unknown. The CDR3 runs to 12 residues. The ends were cut back, 3 bases at V and 2 bases at J, with 6 bases in the middle. The germline V gene encodes CDR1 DFQATT and CDR2 SNEGSKA (reference sequence). This sample stems from a study of early T cells in non-severe SARS-CoV-2 infection. Across the whole study: The sequenced material was bulk RNA from unsorted whole blood, and its chains were unpaired. Regarding the study as a whole: Clonotype matching in VDJdb favored anti-spike CD8 responses and did not capture private and CD4 specificities.

TCRdb re-derived calls from the 5' RACE reads in MiXCR, one entry per CDR3 protein. The table shows tens of thousands of distinct CDR3 sequences, with roughly 15% occurring only once. The sequenced sample was whole blood, obtained at baseline. The V gene is TRBV20-1, the J gene TRBJ2-3; D gene unclear. The sequence was collected from an adult who was a healthcare worker with PCR-confirmed SARS-CoV-2 infection or an uninfected control (not recorded which). The DNA for the CDR3 is TGCAGTGCTAGGGTAACCACAGATACGCAGTATTTT. Translating gives CSARVTTDTQYF.